Below, 24 T cell receptor beta chains from the same sample are listed, as sequenced in a study of response to subunit inactivated influenza vaccine listed by TCRdb under 2018. Libraries were made using RT-PCR. Instrument on record: Illumina HiSeq 2500. TCRdb trimmed the raw reads at Q25, called clones with MiXCR and kept productive beta chains. Each entry is one CDR3 protein sequence, shown with its most common DNA and genes. The sample table shows some 500,000 distinct CDR3 sequences, and about 25% are seen once. Around 2% of the sample is taken by the ten largest. This material consisted of CD4+ T cells sorted from PBMCs, taken around 5 days after vaccination. Every receptor here comes from a man aged 50-59 years who received an inactivated influenza vaccine. Donor details come from another sample of the same person, matched by shared clones.

A few counts support this clonotype. The V and J genes are TRBV11-1 and TRBJ2-1; D may be TRBD2 (5 bases). The germline V gene has CDR1 SGHAT and CDR2 FQDESV (reference sequence). The length of the CDR3 is 15 residues. The V end lost 0 bases, the J end lost 3 bases, and 9 bases lay between the germline ends. The CDR3 here is CASSLAPGLYNEQFF. CDR3 nucleotides: TGTGCCAGCAGCTTAGCCCCCGGACTCTACAATGAGCAGTTCTTC.

This clonotype was detected only a few times. Written as DNA, the CDR3 is TGTGCCAGCAGGGGGCCACCCTCAAACAATGAGCAGTTCTTC. Its translation: CASRGPPSNNEQFF. The V call is TRBV7-2, the J call TRBJ2-1; the D gene is possibly TRBD1 (5 bases). Per the germline V gene, CDR1 is SGHTA and CDR2 is FQGNSA. This CDR3 comprises 14 residues. The V and J ends lost 6 bases and 5 bases respectively, with 14 bases between them.

In this sample, this clonotype turned up many times. This rearrangement joins TRBV7-2 to TRBJ2-5, with a weak D call TRBD1 (5 bases). V lost 2 bases and J 5 bases, leaving 15 bases between the germline ends. Looked up from germline, CDR1 is SGHTA and CDR2 is FQGNSA. The CDR3 loop spans 15 amino acids. CDR3 nucleotide sequence: TGTGCCAGCAGCTTAAGCCAGGGCCTTACGGAGACCCAGTACTTC. It translates to CASSLSQGLTETQYF. The whole variable domain, filled in from reference TRBV7-2 and TRBJ2-5, reads GAGVSQSPSNKVTEKGKDVELRCDPISGHTALYWYRQSLGQGLEFLIYFQGNSAPDKSGLPSDRFSAERTGGSVSTLTIQRTQQEDSAVYLCASSLSQGLTETQYFGPGTRLLVL.

The chain uses TRBV20-1 and TRBJ2-7; TRBD2 is a possible D gene (6 bases). Germline values: CDR1 DFQATT, CDR2 SNEGSKA (reference sequence). CDR3 size: 14 residues. Trimming cost V 5 bases and J 2 bases, with 16 bases left between them. The CDR3 coding sequence is TGCAGTGCTCGAGGGGCGGGGCGGACCTACGAGCAGTACTTC. It translates to CSARGAGRTYEQYF.

The CDR3 loop is CASSLRLGFNQPQHF. CDR3 in DNA: TGTGCCAGCAGTCTCCGACTGGGTTTCAATCAGCCCCAGCATTTT. V and J are TRBV12-3 or TRBV12-4 and TRBJ1-5; D gene unclear. Trimming removed 5 bases from V and 3 bases from J, with 14 bases in between. CDR3 length: 15 amino acids.

This clonotype showed up just a few times. V is TRBV9 and J is TRBJ2-1; possibly TRBD2 for D (5 bases). The germline V gene encodes CDR1 SGDLS and CDR2 YYNGEE. The CDR3 covers 13 residues. V shed 0 bases and J shed 6 bases, with 7 bases lying between them. The CDR3 is CASSVAGSNEQFF. Here the CDR3 DNA reads TGTGCCAGCAGCGTAGCGGGGAGCAATGAGCAGTTCTTC.

The chain has TRBV23-1 and TRBJ2-2; D is possibly TRBD2 (5 bases). TRBV23-1 is an ORF; its function is uncertain. CDR3 length: 18 residues. The germline V and J ends were trimmed by 0 bases and 7 bases, with 21 bases remaining between them. Here the CDR3 reads CASSQSVAVLAQNGELFF. In DNA form, the CDR3 reads TGCGCCAGCAGTCAATCCGTCGCGGTGCTAGCTCAGAACGGGGAGCTGTTTTTT.

V usage is TRBV27 and J usage is TRBJ1-5; 7 nucleotides agree with TRBD1. This CDR3 is built from 13 residues. V shed 5 bases, J shed 11 bases, and the junction held 9 bases outside the gene matches. Looked up from germline, CDR1 is MNHEY and CDR2 is SMNVEV (reference sequence). The CDR3 region is CASSTIGDSTQHF. Written as DNA, the CDR3 is TGTGCCAGCAGTACCATAGGGGACAGCACCCAGCATTTT.

Notes on this clonotype: At one of its ends the junction is not consistent with the germline gene, which may arise from a read error. The chain joins TRBV20-1 to TRBJ2-7; possibly TRBD2 for D (5 bases). The CDR3 has 15 residues. Germline V lookup: CDR1 DFQATT, CDR2 SNEGSKA (reference sequence). The CDR3 region is CCARSSREASYEQYF. DNA for the CDR3: TGCTGTGCTAGAAGCTCGAGGGAAGCTAGCTACGAGCAGTACTTC.

This clonotype was counted once. One end of the junction does not line up with germline, which may come from a read error. V usage is TRBV5-1 and J usage is TRBJ2-6, with a tentative D call TRBD2 (5 bases). The CDR3 is 18 residues long. Germline V CDR1 and CDR2: SGHRS, YFSETQ. CDR3 residues: CSSSLATAAISGANVLTF. The CDR3 nucleotides read TGCTCCAGCAGCTTGGCCACAGCGGCAATCTCTGGGGCCAACGTCCTGACTTTC.

This clonotype was detected a few times. The V call is TRBV4-2, the J call TRBJ1-2; weak D call: TRBD1 (6 bases). The germline CDR1 and CDR2 sequences are LGHNA and YNFKEQ. The V and J ends lost 2 bases and 7 bases respectively, with 17 bases between them. The CDR3 consists of 15 residues. The CDR3 nucleotides are TGTGCCAGCAGCCAAAATATAAGGGGGAAGCGTGGCTACACCTTC. Protein product: CASSQNIRGKRGYTF.

This clonotype was observed a handful of times. This chain links TRBV6-2 or TRBV6-3 with TRBJ2-3; 8 bases agree with TRBD1. V trimming: 6 bases; J trimming: 4 bases; junction bases outside the gene matches: 9. Germline CDR1 is MNHEY and CDR2 is SVGEGT. CDR3 length equals 15 residues. CDR3 sequence reads: CASRTQTQGADTQYF. The CDR3 DNA sequence: TGTGCCAGCAGGACACAAACACAGGGGGCAGATACGCAGTATTTT.

The rearrangement links TRBV7-9 to TRBJ2-1; no reliable D call. Trimming left V 5 bases short and J 4 bases short, with 12 bases between. From germline, CDR1 is SEHNR and CDR2 FQNEAQ (reference sequence). The CDR3 sequence is 14 residues long. CDR3: CASSQQLIYNEQFF. As DNA, the CDR3 is TGTGCCAGCAGCCAGCAGCTCATATACAATGAGCAGTTCTTC.

CDR3 residues: CSARAGGGSRDEQYF. The CDR3 DNA reads TGCAGTGCTAGAGCGGGTGGGGGGTCTCGAGACGAGCAGTACTTC. The gene calls are TRBV20-1 and TRBJ2-7; maybe TRBD2 (6 bases). Germline CDR1 DFQATT, CDR2 SNEGSKA (reference sequence). Trimming took off 1 base at V and 5 bases at J, with 18 bases between the two ends. CDR3 length equals 15 residues.

V usage is TRBV20-1 and J usage is TRBJ2-7; 10 nucleotides match TRBD2. The CDR3 is 13 residues long. The ends lost 4 bases at V and 0 bases at J; junction bases unmatched: 0. Germline CDR1 is DFQATT and CDR2 is SNEGSKA (reference sequence). The CDR3 protein is CSATSGGSYEQYF. In nucleotides, the CDR3 is TGCAGTGCTACTAGCGGGGGCTCCTACGAGCAGTACTTC.

The rearrangement links TRBV7-3 to TRBJ2-5; D is unclear. The CDR3 totals 18 residues. Between the trimmed V and J ends, which lost 5 bases and 2 bases, there was a span of 24 bases. Germline values: CDR1 SGHTA, CDR2 FQGTGA. The CDR3 loop reads CASSQTGRVASSQETQYF. CDR3 DNA: TGTGCCAGCAGCCAGACCGGACGGGTTGCTTCCTCTCAAGAGACCCAGTACTTC.

This clonotype showed up just a few times. The chain is built from TRBV5-1 and TRBJ2-4; 9 bases agree with TRBD1. The CDR3 length is 14 residues. The ends lost 5 bases at V and 8 bases at J; junction bases unmatched: 8. The V gene's germline CDR1 is SGHRS and CDR2 YFSETQ. For the CDR3, the DNA is TGCGCCAGCAGGGGGGACAGGGTCGAGGACATTCAGTACTTC. It yields the protein CASRGDRVEDIQYF. The variable domain in full, completed from reference TRBV5-1 and TRBJ2-4, reads KAGVTQTPRYLIKTRGQQVTLSCSPISGHRSVSWYQQTPGQGLQFLFEYFSETQRNKGNFPGRFSGRQFSNSRSEMNVSTLELGDSALYLCASRGDRVEDIQYFGAGTRLSVL.

This clonotype was observed a few times. This sequence joins TRBV6-1 and TRBJ2-1; 14 bases are a match to TRBD2. The trim removed 3 bases at V and 0 bases at J, leaving 7 bases unmatched. CDR3 length: 19 residues. Germline-derived CDR1 and CDR2 are MNHNS and SASEGT. DNA of the CDR3: TGTGCCAGCAGTGAGAGGACTAGCGGGGGGCTTAGCTCCTACAATGAGCAGTTCTTC. This gives the protein CASSERTSGGLSSYNEQFF.

This clonotype was found a few times. This chain joins TRBV5-1 and TRBJ2-5; D uncertain. Germline CDR1 and CDR2: SGHRS and YFSETQ. V lost 7 bases and J 2 bases, leaving 15 bases between the germline ends. This CDR3 spans 14 amino acids. The CDR3 loop reads CASSFGSGQETQYF. The CDR3 coding sequence is TGCGCCAGCTCCTTCGGGTCGGGTCAAGAGACCCAGTACTTC.

The genes are TRBV7-9 and TRBJ1-2; 7 bases align to TRBD1. This CDR3 contains 14 residues. V gave up 5 bases and J gave up 8 bases; unmatched junction bases: 11. Germline CDR1 SEHNR, CDR2 FQNEAQ (reference sequence). The CDR3 is CASSPRQGGSGYTF. CDR3 coding DNA: TGTGCCAGCAGCCCCCGACAGGGTGGCTCCGGCTACACCTTC.

V and J are TRBV20-1 and TRBJ1-5; D is uncertain. This CDR3 is 14 amino acids long. The ends were cut back, 5 bases at V and 2 bases at J, with 13 bases in the middle. Germline CDR1 and CDR2: DFQATT and SNEGSKA (reference sequence). The CDR3 bases are TGCAGTGCTTTAGAGGCCGGTGGCAATCAGCCCCAGCATTTT. Translation gives CSALEAGGNQPQHF.

The chain is built from TRBV20-1 and TRBJ1-2; 8 bases line up with TRBD1. Germline-derived CDR1 and CDR2 are DFQATT and SNEGSKA (reference sequence). The CDR3 contains 12 residues. The ends lost 5 bases at V and 7 bases at J; junction bases unmatched: 6. The CDR3 bases are TGCAGTGCTTACACCGGGACAGGTGGCTACACCTTC. Translated, it gives CSAYTGTGGYTF.

This clonotype was observed a few times. This chain connects TRBV28 to TRBJ1-5; D unresolved. Germline CDR1 reads MDHEN; CDR2 reads SYDVKM. V was shortened by 8 bases and J by 6 bases, with 11 bases between the two germline ends. CDR3 length equals 12 residues. The CDR3 bases are TGTGCCAGCGGGGAGAGGTCTCAGCCCCAGCATTTT. Translated: CASGERSQPQHF.

This clonotype was counted between two and nine times. The chain carries TRBV7-9 and TRBJ2-1; 7 nucleotides align to TRBD1. V was pared by 5 bases and J by 7 bases, with 8 bases of the junction left unmatched. The V gene's germline CDR1 is SEHNR and CDR2 FQNEAQ (reference sequence). The CDR3 runs to 14 residues. The chain's CDR3 is CASSVGTEKNEQFF. As DNA, the CDR3 is TGTGCCAGCAGCGTCGGGACAGAAAAAAATGAGCAGTTCTTC.